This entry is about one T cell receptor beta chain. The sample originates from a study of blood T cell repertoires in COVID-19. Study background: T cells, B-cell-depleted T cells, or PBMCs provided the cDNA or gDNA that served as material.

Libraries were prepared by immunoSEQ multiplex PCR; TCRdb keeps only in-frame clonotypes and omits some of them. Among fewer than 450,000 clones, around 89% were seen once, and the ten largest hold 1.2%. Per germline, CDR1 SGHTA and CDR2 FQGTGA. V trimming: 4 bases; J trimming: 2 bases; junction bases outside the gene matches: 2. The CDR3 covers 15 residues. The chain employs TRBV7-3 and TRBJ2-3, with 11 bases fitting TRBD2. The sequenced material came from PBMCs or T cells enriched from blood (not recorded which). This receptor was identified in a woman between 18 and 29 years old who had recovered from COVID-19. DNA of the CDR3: TGTGCCAGCAGCTCGGGACTAGCGGACACAGATACGCAGTATTTT. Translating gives CASSSGLADTDTQYF.